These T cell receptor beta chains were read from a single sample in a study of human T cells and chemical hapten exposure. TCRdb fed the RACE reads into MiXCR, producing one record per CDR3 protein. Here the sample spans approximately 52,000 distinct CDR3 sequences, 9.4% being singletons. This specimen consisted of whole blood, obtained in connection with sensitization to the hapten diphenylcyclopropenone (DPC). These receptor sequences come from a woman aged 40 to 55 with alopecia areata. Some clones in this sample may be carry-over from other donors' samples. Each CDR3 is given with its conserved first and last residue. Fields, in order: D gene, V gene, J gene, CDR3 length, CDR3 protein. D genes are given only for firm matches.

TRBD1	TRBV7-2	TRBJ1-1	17	CASSLEHWTGPNTEAFF
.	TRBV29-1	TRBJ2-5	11	CSVERAETQYF
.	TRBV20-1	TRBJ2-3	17	CSAISHQRITSTDTQYF
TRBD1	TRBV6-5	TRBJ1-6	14	CASSYRGLNSPLHF
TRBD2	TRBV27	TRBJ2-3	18	CASSFLLVTGGATDTQYF
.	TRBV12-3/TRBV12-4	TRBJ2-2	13	CASSPNRAGELFF
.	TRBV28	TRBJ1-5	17	CASSLGATGRMNQPQHF
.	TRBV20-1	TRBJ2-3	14	CSAIGLLYTDTQYF
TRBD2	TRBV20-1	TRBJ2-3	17	CSARAPSGGVKRDTQYF
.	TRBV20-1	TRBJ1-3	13	CSASIVSGNTIYF
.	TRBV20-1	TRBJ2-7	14	CSARDRTTTYEQYF
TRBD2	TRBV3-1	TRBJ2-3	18	CASSPKRTSGGSTDTQYF
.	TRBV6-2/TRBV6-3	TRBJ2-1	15	CASSRGTATGNEQFF